The 30 T cell receptor beta chains given below trace back to one sample, sequenced in a study of blood T cell repertoires in COVID-19. TCRdb's table, derived via immunoSEQ multiplex PCR, lists solely in-frame clones and lacks some. The repertoire holds approximately 75,000 clones, about four fifths seen once, with about 9.8% in the top ten. The sample consisted of peripheral blood. These receptors were obtained from an elderly woman with acute or convalescent COVID-19.

The rearrangement joins TRBV29-1 to TRBJ2-1, with 9 positions matching TRBD1. The CDR3 spans 16 residues. Losses at the gene ends were 5 bases for V and 4 bases for J; bases not matched to a gene: 12. From germline, CDR1 is SQVTM and CDR2 ANQGSEA. This CDR3 reads CSVPKSTGGDYNEQFF. The CDR3 DNA is TGCAGCGTTCCTAAATCGACAGGGGGGGATTACAATGAGCAGTTCTTC.

The chain joins TRBV19 to TRBJ1-2, with a weak D call TRBD1 (6 bases). This CDR3 spans 14 amino acids. Deletions cut 4 bases from V and 5 bases from J, with 14 bases between. Germline loops: CDR1 LNHDA, CDR2 SQIVND (reference sequence). The CDR3 nucleotides are TGTGCCAGTAGTACTGAACAGGGCTGGTATGGCTACACCTTC. This gives the protein CASSTEQGWYGYTF. Full variable domain (rest looked up from reference TRBV19 and TRBJ1-2): DGGITQSPKYLFRKEGQNVTLSCEQNLNHDAMYWYRQDPGQGLRLIYYSQIVNDFQKGDIAEGYSVSREKKESFPLTVTSAQKNPTAFYLCASSTEQGWYGYTFGSGTRLTVV.

The V gene is TRBV19, the J gene TRBJ1-3; a possible D gene is TRBD1 (5 bases). CDR3 length equals 13 residues. The V end lost 7 bases, the J end lost 3 bases, and 10 bases lay between the germline ends. CDR1 and CDR2 (germline): LNHDA, SQIVND (reference sequence). CDR3 sequence reads: CASTGVNGNTIYF. CDR3 sequence (DNA): TGTGCCAGTACGGGGGTTAATGGAAACACCATATATTTT.

This sequence joins TRBV5-1 and TRBJ1-1, with D perhaps TRBD1 (6 bases). The length of the CDR3 is 14 residues. Germline V gene sequence: CDR1 SGHRS, CDR2 YFSETQ. With 4 bases removed from V and 1 base from J, the gap between germline ends came to 11 bases. This chain's CDR3 is CASSMDSGNTEAFF. CDR3 bases: TGCGCCAGCAGCATGGACAGTGGGAACACTGAAGCTTTCTTT.

The V call is TRBV5-4, the J call TRBJ2-2; the match to TRBD1 covers 8 bases. V lost 6 bases and J lost 1; bases outside the gene matches: 11. Germline V CDR1 and CDR2: SGHNT, YYREEE (reference sequence). The CDR3 is 17 residues long. The chain's CDR3 is CASNQGRDRLNTGELFF. The CDR3 DNA follows: TGTGCCAGCAATCAAGGCCGGGACAGGCTGAACACCGGGGAGCTGTTTTTT.

The chain combines TRBV7-2 with TRBJ1-1; perhaps TRBD1 as D (6 bases). The germline V and J ends were trimmed by 5 bases and 4 bases, with 14 bases remaining between them. Germline values: CDR1 SGHTA, CDR2 FQGNSA. The CDR3 is made up of 14 amino acids. The CDR3 reads CASSPRGRVTEAFF. The CDR3 nucleotides are TGTGCCAGCAGCCCCAGGGGCAGAGTCACTGAAGCTTTCTTT.

The chain recombines TRBV30 with TRBJ1-2; 9 nucleotides match TRBD1. CDR1 GTSNPN and CDR2 SVGIG come from the germline V gene (reference sequence). J was trimmed by 6 bases and V by 5 bases; bases with no gene match: 7. This CDR3 is built from 13 residues. As DNA, the CDR3 is TGTGCCTGGGATACAGGGGGCGGGAATGGCTACACCTTC. Translated: CAWDTGGGNGYTF. Filled out from reference TRBV30 and TRBJ1-2, the complete variable domain reads SQTIHQWPATLVQPVGSPLSLECTVEGTSNPNLYWYRQAAGRGLQLLFYSVGIGQISSEVPQNLSASRPQDRQFILSSKKLLLSDSGFYLCAWDTGGGNGYTFGSGTRLTVV.

As for this clone: The sample contains more than one DNA sequence encoding this CDR3. CDR3 region: CASSQQGDGNEENTIYF. The CDR3 nucleotides read TGCGCCAGCAGTCAGCAGGGGGACGGAAATGAAGAAAACACCATATATTTT. This chain links TRBV23-1 with TRBJ1-3; 7 bases fit TRBD1. TRBV23-1 is identified as an open reading frame with a role that is uncertain. J lost 6 bases, V lost 3 bases, and 14 bases had no gene match. The CDR3 runs 17 residues.

The chain employs TRBV6-1 and TRBJ2-4, with 7 bases that match TRBD1. CDR1 and CDR2 from the germline V gene are MNHNS and SASEGT. CDR3 length equals 13 residues. V lost 2 bases and J lost 11; bases outside the gene matches: 6. The CDR3 loop reads CASSETPGGFQYF. The CDR3 nucleotides read TGTGCCAGCAGTGAAACACCAGGGGGTTTTCAGTACTTC.

The chain links TRBV6-5 to TRBJ2-3, with D hard to call. Germline lookup yields CDR1 MNHEY and CDR2 SVGAGI. V was clipped by 4 bases and J by 4 bases, with 15 bases between them. This CDR3 is 15 amino acids long. The CDR3: CASSSRYLRADTQYF. CDR3 bases: TGTGCCAGCAGTTCTCGTTACTTACGGGCAGATACGCAGTATTTT.

The chain employs TRBV5-8 and TRBJ2-1; D perhaps matches TRBD1 (5 bases). The CDR3 is 13 amino acids. The ends were cut back, 4 bases at V and 4 bases at J, with 9 bases in the middle. Germline CDR1 is SGHTS and CDR2 is YDEGEE. This CDR3 is CASSLQAYNEQFF. DNA of the CDR3: TGTGCCAGCAGCCTACAGGCTTACAATGAGCAGTTCTTC.

The chain has TRBV4-2 and TRBJ2-5; D is uncertain. Trimming took off 4 bases at V and 2 bases at J, with 11 bases between the two ends. CDR1 and CDR2 (germline): LGHNA, YNFKEQ. The CDR3 runs 14 residues. This CDR3 reads CASSLPGNQETQYF. The CDR3 coding sequence is TGTGCCAGCAGCCTCCCCGGTAATCAAGAGACCCAGTACTTC.

This clone has only one observation. The chain links TRBV7-8 to TRBJ2-5; 7 positions agree with TRBD1. V was pared by 5 bases and J by 5 bases, with 11 bases of the junction left unmatched. The CDR3 runs to 15 residues. CDR1 is SGHVS and CDR2 is FQNEAQ in the germline V gene. CDR3 bases: TGTGCCAGCAGCATCGAGGACAGGTGGAGGGAGACCCAGTACTTC. It translates to CASSIEDRWRETQYF. The variable domain in full, completed from reference TRBV7-8 and TRBJ2-5, reads GAGVSQSPRYKVAKRGQDVALRCDPISGHVSLFWYQQALGQGPEFLTYFQNEAQLDKSGLPSDRFFAERPEGSVSTLKIQRTQQEDSAVYLCASSIEDRWRETQYFGPGTRLLVL.

In nucleotides, the CDR3 is TGTGCCAGTAGAAGCTTACCGGCTGGGGCCAACGTCCTGACTTTC. Residues: CASRSLPAGANVLTF. J is TRBJ2-6 and V is TRBV19; D is undetermined. The CDR3 runs 15 residues. Germline CDR1 LNHDA, CDR2 SQIVND (reference sequence). V lost 6 bases and J 2 bases, leaving 11 bases between the germline ends.

This clone was found a few times. The genes are TRBV5-4 and TRBJ2-5; 10 bases align to TRBD2. Looked up from germline, CDR1 is SGHNT and CDR2 is YYREEE (reference sequence). The CDR3 loop spans 15 amino acids. Trimming removed 4 bases from V and 0 bases from J; junction bases left unmatched: 3. This CDR3 is CASSEGLAYQETQYF. The CDR3 nucleotides read TGTGCCAGCAGCGAGGGACTAGCGTACCAAGAGACCCAGTACTTC.

The J gene is TRBJ1-6, the V gene TRBV4-1, with 7 positions matching TRBD1. The CDR3 runs to 16 residues. Germline CDR1 reads MGHRA; CDR2 reads YSYEKL. V dropped 0 bases and J dropped 10; count of bases not matched to a gene: 9. The CDR3: CASSQETGTVLSPLHF. Here the CDR3 DNA reads TGCGCCAGCAGCCAAGAGACAGGGACGGTGCTGTCACCCCTCCACTTT.

The gene calls are TRBV6-2 or TRBV6-3 and TRBJ2-7; 12 bases agree with TRBD2. CDR3 length: 15 residues. Germline V gene lookup returns CDR1 MNHEY and CDR2 SVGEGT. J gave up 5 bases and V 6 bases, and 8 bases lay outside the gene matches. Written as DNA, the CDR3 is TGTGCCAGCAGCTTAACTAGCGGGGGGCGAGACGAGCAGTACTTC. This encodes CASSLTSGGRDEQYF.

The chain employs TRBV2 and TRBJ2-1; 9 nucleotides match TRBD1. Trimming removed 4 bases from V and 5 bases from J; junction bases left unmatched: 6. This CDR3 contains 15 residues. Germline assignment: CDR1 SNHLY and CDR2 FYNNEI. The CDR3 DNA reads as TGTGCCAGCAGTGGGAAGGGACAGGGCAACAATGAGCAGTTCTTC. Translated: CASSGKGQGNNEQFF.

The V call is TRBV6-5, the J call TRBJ1-5; 8 nucleotides line up with TRBD1. V gave up 6 bases and J gave up 4 bases; unmatched junction bases: 8. The CDR3 contains 15 residues. Germline V gene data show CDR1 as MNHEY and CDR2 as SVGAGI. In DNA form, the CDR3 reads TGTGCCAGCAGGAACAGGGGGGGCCAAAATCAGCCCCAGCATTTT. The encoded protein is CASRNRGGQNQPQHF.

This chain uses TRBV18 with TRBJ1-2; no reliable D call. This CDR3 spans 15 amino acids. Germline V CDR1 and CDR2: KGHSH, LQKENI. Trimming shortened V by 2 bases and J by 5 bases, and 15 bases separated the two germline ends. The CDR3 region has the DNA TGTGCCAGCTCACCAGATTCCGCAGCGGCTTATGGCTACACCTTC. This translates into CASSPDSAAAYGYTF.

This CDR3 is CASSIGDSRLEKLFF. CDR3 in DNA: TGTGCCAGTAGTATTGGGGACAGCCGGTTGGAAAAACTGTTTTTT. The V and J genes are TRBV19 and TRBJ1-4; 7 bases align to TRBD1. There are 15 residues in the CDR3. V trimming: 3 bases; J trimming: 8 bases; junction bases outside the gene matches: 9. Germline CDR1 reads LNHDA; CDR2 reads SQIVND (reference sequence). The complete variable domain, with remaining parts taken from reference TRBV19 and TRBJ1-4, reads DGGITQSPKYLFRKEGQNVTLSCEQNLNHDAMYWYRQDPGQGLRLIYYSQIVNDFQKGDIAEGYSVSREKKESFPLTVTSAQKNPTAFYLCASSIGDSRLEKLFFGSGTQLSVL.

The chain couples TRBV27 to TRBJ2-7, with 10 bases fitting TRBD1. CDR1 and CDR2 (germline): MNHEY, SMNVEV (reference sequence). The CDR3 runs 15 residues. With V trimmed by 2 bases and J by 2 bases, 3 bases remained unmatched. Here the CDR3 reads CASSLLGQGAYEQYF. The CDR3 bases are TGTGCCAGCAGTTTACTCGGACAGGGGGCCTACGAGCAGTACTTC.

The V gene is TRBV27, the J gene TRBJ2-5; no firm D call. CDR1 is MNHEY and CDR2 is SMNVEV in the germline V gene (reference sequence). The V gene lost 4 bases and the J gene lost 8 bases, with 14 bases spanning the gap. The CDR3 runs 13 residues. The CDR3 is CASSSLRSGTQYF. The CDR3 bases are TGTGCCAGCAGTTCCCTCCGGAGTGGTACCCAGTACTTC.

The J gene is TRBJ1-4, the V gene TRBV7-9; 9 bases are a match to TRBD1. Trimming at V came to 5 bases and at J to 7 bases, leaving 5 bases not matched to a gene. CDR3 length equals 14 residues. In germline, CDR1 is SEHNR, CDR2 FQNEAQ (reference sequence). The CDR3 bases are TGTGCCAGCAGCCCGGGACAGGGAAGTGAAAAACTGTTTTTT. Its translation is CASSPGQGSEKLFF.

The chain employs TRBV19 and TRBJ1-1; possibly TRBD1 for D (5 bases). Trimming removed 2 bases from V and 1 base from J, with 11 bases in between. The CDR3 runs 15 residues. Germline CDR1 is LNHDA and CDR2 is SQIVND (reference sequence). CDR3 sequence reads: CASSIPAGPNTEAFF. CDR3 DNA: TGTGCCAGTAGTATACCGGCAGGGCCGAACACTGAAGCTTTCTTT.

The chain uses TRBV7-2 and TRBJ2-2; 13 bases align to TRBD2. V was pared by 6 bases and J by 4 bases, with 5 bases of the junction left unmatched. CDR3 size: 16 residues. Germline loops: CDR1 SGHTA, CDR2 FQGNSA. DNA of the CDR3: TGTGCCAGCAGTTCCGGACTAGCGGGGGTCACCGGGGAGCTGTTTTTT. This translates into CASSSGLAGVTGELFF.

The chain is built from TRBV5-4 and TRBJ2-5, with 11 bases fitting TRBD2. This CDR3 spans 14 amino acids. CDR1 SGHNT and CDR2 YYREEE come from the germline V gene (reference sequence). In DNA form, the CDR3 reads TGTGCAAGCCGACTAGCGGGGAATCAAGAGACCCAGTACTTC. Its protein is CASRLAGNQETQYF. The variable domain in full, completed from reference TRBV5-4 and TRBJ2-5, reads ETGVTQSPTHLIKTRGQQVTLRCSSQSGHNTVSWYQQALGQGPQFIFQYYREEENGRGNFPPRFSGLQFPNYSSELNVNALELDDSALYLCASRLAGNQETQYFGPGTRLLVL.

This clone was picked up one time. The chain recombines TRBV11-2 with TRBJ1-1; D remains unclear. Looked up from germline, CDR1 is SGHAT and CDR2 is FQNNGV. Trimming stripped 1 base from V and 3 bases from J, with 6 bases between. The CDR3 extends over 13 amino acids. The CDR3, as DNA: TGTGCCAGCAGCTTAGGGGCTGACACTGAAGCTTTCTTT. Its translation: CASSLGADTEAFF.

This chain connects TRBV6-6 to TRBJ1-5; D is uncertain. Germline V gives CDR1 MNHNY, CDR2 SVGAGI (reference sequence). This CDR3 region has 14 residues. V lost 8 bases and J 3 bases, leaving 14 bases between the germline ends. The CDR3 loop reads CASGHGRVNQPQHF. CDR3 in DNA: TGTGCCAGCGGTCACGGTCGGGTCAATCAGCCCCAGCATTTT.

The CDR3 nucleotides read TGTGCCAGCAGTGCCAGGGAGGGCAATCAGCCCCAGCATTTT. The encoded protein is CASSAREGNQPQHF. The chain has TRBV25-1 and TRBJ1-5; a possible D gene is TRBD1 (5 bases). The CDR3 has 14 amino acids. CDR1 and CDR2 from the germline V gene are MGHDK and SYGVNS. V was shortened by 4 bases and J by 2 bases, with 9 bases between the two germline ends.